The clone carrying this T cell receptor (beta chain) was detected only a few times. This sample was taken from a study of T cells after yellow fever vaccination. For TCR, cDNA came from 5'RACE template switching, which added a universal primer site and UMIs. A single record per CDR3 protein comes from TCRdb applying MiXCR to the 5' RACE reads. Here the sample spans some 560,000 distinct CDR3 sequences, roughly a sixth being singletons. The source of this sequence is a man younger than 30 who received the YFV17D yellow fever vaccine. Sample: PBMCs, taken about 5 days after the first yellow fever vaccination.

CDR3 region: CSVGTGYSGELFF. CDR3 nucleotide sequence: TGCAGCGTTGGGACAGGGTACTCCGGGGAGCTGTTTTTT. The chain recombines TRBV29-1 with TRBJ2-2, with 8 bases matching TRBD1. Per the germline V gene, CDR1 is SQVTM and CDR2 is ANQGSEA. There are 13 residues in the CDR3. The ends lost 4 bases at V and 6 bases at J; junction bases unmatched: 4.